These 27 T cell receptor beta chains were sequenced from one sample in a study of blood T cell repertoires in COVID-19. This table comes from immunoSEQ multiplex PCR, and its TCRdb copy is limited to in-frame clones, with some not included. The sample lists 140,000 to 150,000 clones; around 85% were seen once. Specimen: peripheral blood. These TCRs come from a woman between 35 and 50 years old with active or convalescent COVID-19.

The J gene is TRBJ2-1, the V gene TRBV5-1, with D perhaps matching TRBD1 (5 bases). Germline-derived CDR1 and CDR2 are SGHRS and YFSETQ. The CDR3 length is 14 residues. V was shortened by 0 bases and J by 5 bases, with 9 bases between the two germline ends. In DNA form, the CDR3 reads TGCGCCAGCAGCTTGGAGGCAGGGAACAATGAGCAGTTCTTC. This sequence encodes CASSLEAGNNEQFF. The full variable domain, completed using reference TRBV5-1 and TRBJ2-1, is KAGVTQTPRYLIKTRGQQVTLSCSPISGHRSVSWYQQTPGQGLQFLFEYFSETQRNKGNFPGRFSGRQFSNSRSEMNVSTLELGDSALYLCASSLEAGNNEQFFGPGTRLTVL.

This chain uses TRBV28 with TRBJ2-5; 10 nucleotides line up with TRBD2. V lost 1 base and J lost 13; bases outside the gene matches: 9. The V gene's germline CDR1 is MDHEN and CDR2 SYDVKM. The CDR3 has 14 amino acids. The CDR3 here is CASSLSAGGPPGYF. CDR3 DNA sequence: TGTGCCAGCAGTTTATCAGCGGGAGGGCCCCCGGGGTACTTC.

The genes are TRBV28 and TRBJ1-2; possible D gene TRBD1, 5 bases. The CDR3 extends over 17 amino acids. CDR1 MDHEN and CDR2 SYDVKM come from the germline V gene. The germline V and J ends were trimmed by 6 bases and 2 bases, with 22 bases remaining between them. The CDR3 sequence is CASSTTSGSRWNYGYTF. CDR3 in DNA: TGTGCCAGCAGCACCACATCAGGGTCACGATGGAACTATGGCTACACCTTC.

In its sample, this clone was seen a few times. The genes are TRBV6-4 and TRBJ1-6; D remains unclear. There are 13 residues in the CDR3. CDR1 and CDR2 (germline): MRHNA, SNTAGT. V was cut by 4 bases and J by 10 bases, with 11 bases left in between. CDR3 residues: CASSGGYGSPLHF. Written as DNA, the CDR3 is TGTGCCAGCAGTGGAGGGTATGGCTCACCCCTCCACTTT.

Regarding this clone: Lacking the conserved final phenylalanine or tryptophan, this CDR3 likely reflects a read error. No DNA is shown, since the ends of the CDR3 on it are uncertain; the CDR3 is the one TCRdb lists. This chain joins TRBV6-7 and TRBJ2-7; the table assigns TRBD2, which was not confirmed against the DNA. TRBV6-7 is designated an ORF whose function remains uncertain. The CDR3 has 10 amino acids, counting both end residues. CDR3 amino acids: CASSYVNEPI.

The chain has TRBV7-2 and TRBJ1-4; D is perhaps TRBD1 (5 bases). The V gene's germline CDR1 is SGHTA and CDR2 FQGNSA. The length of the CDR3 is 13 residues. V lost 1 base, J lost 9 bases, and 9 bases lay in between. The chain's CDR3 is CASSLDGTQKLFF. As DNA, the CDR3 is TGTGCCAGCAGCTTAGATGGGACTCAAAAACTGTTTTTT.

V gene TRBV10-3 combines with J gene TRBJ2-7; 8 bases agree with TRBD1. V gave up 4 bases and J gave up 5 bases; unmatched junction bases: 4. The CDR3 extends over 13 amino acids. Germline CDR1 is ENHRY and CDR2 is SYGVKD. The CDR3, as DNA: TGTGCCATCAGTGCGGTGACAGGGGACGAGCAGTACTTC. It codes for CAISAVTGDEQYF.

CDR3 coding DNA: TGTGCCAGCAGTGAAGCCAGGGCACGGAAACTGTTTTTT. This gives the protein CASSEARARKLFF. The chain links TRBV6-1 to TRBJ1-4, with D possibly matching TRBD1 (5 bases). Germline V gene data show CDR1 as MNHNS and CDR2 as SASEGT. V lost 0 bases to trimming and J lost 11 bases, with 10 bases between them. This CDR3 has 13 residues.

The chain links TRBV7-9 to TRBJ1-1; D is unresolved. Germline V gene data show CDR1 as SEHNR and CDR2 as FQNEAQ (reference sequence). V was pared by 0 bases and J by 1 base, with 9 bases between. CDR3 length equals 15 residues. CDR3 bases: TGTGCCAGCAGCTTAGCAGAGACGGGGAACACTGAAGCTTTCTTT. It is translated as CASSLAETGNTEAFF. Using reference TRBV7-9 and TRBJ1-1 for the parts outside the CDR3, the full variable domain is DTGVSQNPRHKITKRGQNVTFRCDPISEHNRLYWYRQTLGQGPEFLTYFQNEAQLEKSRLLSDRFSAERPKGSFSTLEIQRTEQGDSAMYLCASSLAETGNTEAFFGQGTRLTVV.

This clone was seen just once. The rearrangement links TRBV7-2 to TRBJ1-4; 8 bases are a match to TRBD1. Trimming took 1 base from V and 7 from J; bases not matched to a gene: 14. The CDR3 extends over 18 amino acids. Germline loops: CDR1 SGHTA, CDR2 FQGNSA. The CDR3 reads CASSLGTGIISPLEKLFF. The CDR3 nucleotides are TGTGCCAGCAGCTTAGGGACAGGGATAATCAGCCCCCTTGAAAAACTGTTTTTT.

The gene calls are TRBV28 and TRBJ1-5; D is unresolved. The germline V gene has CDR1 MDHEN and CDR2 SYDVKM. The V end was cut by 0 bases, the J end by 6 bases, with 9 bases between. The CDR3 length is 14 residues. The CDR3 protein is CASSLWGGVQPQHF. CDR3 nucleotide sequence: TGTGCCAGCAGTTTATGGGGAGGCGTTCAGCCCCAGCATTTT.

This clone was detected only once. V gene TRBV4-3 combines with J gene TRBJ2-5, with 7 bases fitting TRBD2. The J segment lost 4 bases and the V segment lost 1 base, leaving 3 bases of the junction unmatched. This CDR3 is 14 amino acids long. Germline V CDR1 and CDR2: LGHNA, YSLEER. CDR3 sequence: CASSQGTRSETQYF. The CDR3 DNA is TGCGCCAGCAGCCAAGGGACTAGATCAGAGACCCAGTACTTC.

The gene calls are TRBV6-2 or TRBV6-3 and TRBJ1-5; D ambiguous. V shed 0 bases and J shed 6 bases, with 12 bases lying between them. The germline V gene encodes CDR1 MNHEY and CDR2 SVGEGT. The CDR3 totals 15 residues. The CDR3 bases are TGTGCCAGCAGTTACTCGATGGCCCAAAGTCAGCCCCAGCATTTT. Residues: CASSYSMAQSQPQHF.

The chain combines TRBV7-9 with TRBJ2-1, with TRBD2 as a possible D gene (5 bases). V was pared by 5 bases and J by 6 bases, with 8 bases between. The CDR3 runs 12 residues. Per the germline V gene, CDR1 is SEHNR and CDR2 is FQNEAQ (reference sequence). CDR3: CASSQTSNEQFF. The DNA of the CDR3 is TGTGCCAGCAGCCAAACTAGCAATGAGCAGTTCTTC.

The chain joins TRBV27 to TRBJ1-5; 8 bases line up with TRBD1. This CDR3 is 18 amino acids long. J lost 4 bases, V lost 7 bases, and 18 bases had no gene match. The germline gives CDR1 MNHEY, CDR2 SMNVEV (reference sequence). The CDR3 DNA reads as TGTGCCAGCACCCAGCGGCCGGGACAGGAGGGTTGTAATCAGCCCCAGCATTTT. This encodes CASTQRPGQEGCNQPQHF.

The V call is TRBV6-5, the J call TRBJ2-7; tentatively, D is TRBD1 (6 bases). V shed 6 bases and J shed 5 bases, with 14 bases lying between them. The CDR3 extends over 13 amino acids. CDR1 is MNHEY, CDR2 SVGAGI, per germline. CDR3 amino acids: CASSTGFGDEQYF. The CDR3 DNA reads as TGTGCCAGCAGCACAGGGTTCGGAGACGAGCAGTACTTC.

The sample holds one count of this clone. The V call is TRBV28, the J call TRBJ1-2, with 7 bases identical to TRBD1. Unmatched junction bases numbered 3, after V lost 6 bases and J lost 2 bases. The germline V gene has CDR1 MDHEN and CDR2 SYDVKM. The length of the CDR3 is 13 residues. The CDR3 region is CASSPGQNYGYTF. The CDR3 DNA sequence: TGTGCCAGCAGCCCGGGACAGAACTATGGCTACACCTTC.

The V and J genes are TRBV2 and TRBJ1-1, with D hard to call. V gave up 1 base and J gave up 1 base, with 7 bases separating them. Germline V gene data show CDR1 as SNHLY and CDR2 as FYNNEI. The CDR3 loop spans 14 amino acids. CDR3 coding DNA: TGTGCCAGCAGTGAAGGGGCAGGGAACACTGAAGCTTTCTTT. Translating it yields CASSEGAGNTEAFF.

The chain employs TRBV12-3 or TRBV12-4 and TRBJ1-1; TRBD1 matches at 7 bases. The V gene end was trimmed by 6 bases and the J gene end by 9 bases; junction bases not matched to a gene: 4. The CDR3 length is 11 residues. CDR3 amino acids: CASSWDRQAFF. CDR3 bases: TGTGCCAGCAGCTGGGACAGACAAGCTTTCTTT.

This clone was found once. This chain uses TRBV5-1 with TRBJ1-2; D unclear. The V end lost 2 bases, the J end lost 6 bases, and 11 bases lay between the germline ends. Germline CDR1 reads SGHRS; CDR2 reads YFSETQ. The CDR3 has 13 amino acids. The CDR3 spells CASSFWTGDGYTF. The CDR3 coding sequence is TGCGCCAGCAGCTTTTGGACTGGAGATGGCTACACCTTC.

The genes are TRBV5-5 and TRBJ2-7; D possibly corresponds to TRBD2 (6 bases). V dropped 3 bases and J dropped 5 bases, with 18 bases sitting between them. The length of the CDR3 is 15 residues. Germline V gene lookup returns CDR1 SGHKS and CDR2 YYEKEE (reference sequence). The DNA of the CDR3 is TGTGCCAGCAGCTGGAGGGTGACGGGTAGCGACGAGCAGTACTTC. Its translation is CASSWRVTGSDEQYF. The variable domain in full, completed from reference TRBV5-5 and TRBJ2-7, reads DAGVTQSPTHLIKTRGQQVTLRCSPISGHKSVSWYQQVLGQGPQFIFQYYEKEERGRGNFPDRFSARQFPNYSSELNVNALLLGDSALYLCASSWRVTGSDEQYFGPGTRLTVT.

The chain has TRBV5-4 and TRBJ2-5; D is unresolved. Germline values: CDR1 SGHNT, CDR2 YYREEE (reference sequence). CDR3 length equals 16 residues. V shed 1 base and J shed 3 bases, with 16 bases lying between them. The CDR3 reads CASSLIEVLGKETQYF. The CDR3 DNA is TGTGCCAGCAGCTTGATAGAAGTATTGGGCAAAGAGACCCAGTACTTC. Using reference TRBV5-4 and TRBJ2-5 for the parts outside the CDR3, the full variable domain is ETGVTQSPTHLIKTRGQQVTLRCSSQSGHNTVSWYQQALGQGPQFIFQYYREEENGRGNFPPRFSGLQFPNYSSELNVNALELDDSALYLCASSLIEVLGKETQYFGPGTRLLVL.

The J gene is TRBJ1-3, the V gene TRBV20-1; D not certain. V was shortened by 0 bases and J by 9 bases, with 6 bases between the two germline ends. Looked up from germline, CDR1 is DFQATT and CDR2 is SNEGSKA (reference sequence). The CDR3 runs to 11 residues. The CDR3 region has the DNA TGCAGTGCTAGAGAGGGAGGCACCATATATTTT. Translation: CSAREGGTIYF.

The J gene is TRBJ1-2, the V gene TRBV29-1, with 8 bases lining up with TRBD1. In germline, CDR1 is SQVTM, CDR2 ANQGSEA. This CDR3 spans 14 amino acids. Trimming cost V 3 bases and J 8 bases; bases outside gene matches: 11. CDR3 coding DNA: TGCAGCGTTGAGCTCACCGACAGGGGAAGGGGCTACACCTTC. Protein: CSVELTDRGRGYTF.

V gene TRBV24-1 combines with J gene TRBJ2-5, with 7 nucleotides matching TRBD1. The junction had 5 bases not matched to a gene; V was cut back by 4 bases and J by 4 bases. The CDR3 totals 14 residues. Germline V lookup: CDR1 KGHDR, CDR2 SFDVKD. Here the CDR3 DNA reads TGTGCCACCAGTGACTCGACAGGGATAGAGACCCAGTACTTC. It codes for CATSDSTGIETQYF.

This chain links TRBV6-2 or TRBV6-3 with TRBJ2-3, with unresolved D. CDR3 length equals 14 residues. CDR1 is MNHEY and CDR2 is SVGEGT in the germline V gene. The germline V and J ends were trimmed by 6 bases and 5 bases, with 15 bases remaining between them. The chain's CDR3 is CASSPSRVVDTQYF. For the CDR3, the DNA is TGTGCCAGCAGCCCATCTAGAGTTGTAGATACGCAGTATTTT.

This clone was observed a single time. The V and J genes are TRBV11-3 and TRBJ2-1, with TRBD1 identical over 9 bases. The CDR3 runs 15 residues. Trimming at V came to 2 bases and at J to 6 bases, leaving 5 bases not matched to a gene. Looked up from germline, CDR1 is SGHNT and CDR2 is YENEEA. CDR3 coding DNA: TGTGCCAGCAGCTTAAACAGGGGGCTAGGCAATGAGCAGTTCTTC. Translation: CASSLNRGLGNEQFF.